This TCR beta chain was identified in a study of regulatory T cells in long-lasting Graves disease. The CDR3 has 15 residues. The V gene's germline CDR1 is MGHRA and CDR2 YSYEKL. V lost 3 bases to trimming and J lost 0 bases, with 12 bases between them. On this clonotype itself: Its antigen remains unidentified.

Findings and caveats of the study: Patients with persistent Graves' had lower TCR diversity than newly diagnosed patients. Whereas new patients shared some 990 public clonotypes, persistent patients shared more, at about 3,000.

Time point here: newly diagnosed GD, antithyroid drugs for less than 3 months. PBMCs provided the RNA from which the TCR library was made. The authors built TCR beta libraries using iRepertoire HTBI primers and Arm-PCR of CDR3 regions. As originally analysed: Throughout the samples, researchers identified around 65 TRBV and approximately 15 TRBJ segments. From the multiplex PCR reads, TCRdb called clonotypes with MiXCR, one entry per CDR3 protein. Here the V and J calls rest on TCRdb's processing, not on the authors' analysis. The sample carries hundreds of thousands of distinct CDR3 sequences, roughly 15% recorded once.

The source was peripheral blood mononuclear cells (PBMCs), collected at new diagnosis, from a patient treated with antithyroid drugs. The sequence was obtained from a female donor with Graves disease. The chain uses TRBV4-1 and TRBJ2-7; the D gene is possibly TRBD1 (5 bases). CDR3 sequence reads: CASSQGPHPSYEQYF. Written as DNA, the CDR3 is TGCGCCAGCAGCCAGGGGCCACACCCCTCCTACGAGCAGTACTTC.